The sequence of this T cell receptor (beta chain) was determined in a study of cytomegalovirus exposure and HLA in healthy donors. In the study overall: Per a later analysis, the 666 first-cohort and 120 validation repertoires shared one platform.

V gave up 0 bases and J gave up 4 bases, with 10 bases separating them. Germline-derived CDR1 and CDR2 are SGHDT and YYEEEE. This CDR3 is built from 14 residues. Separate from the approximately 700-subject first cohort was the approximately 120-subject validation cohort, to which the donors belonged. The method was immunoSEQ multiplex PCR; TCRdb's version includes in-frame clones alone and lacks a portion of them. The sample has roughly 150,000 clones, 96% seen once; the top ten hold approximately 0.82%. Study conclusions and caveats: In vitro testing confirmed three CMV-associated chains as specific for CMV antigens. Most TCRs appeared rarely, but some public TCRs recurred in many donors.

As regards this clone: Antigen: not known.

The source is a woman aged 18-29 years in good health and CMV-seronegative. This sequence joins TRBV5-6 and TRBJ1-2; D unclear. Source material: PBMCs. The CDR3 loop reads CASSLDREIYGYTF. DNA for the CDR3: TGTGCCAGCAGCTTGGACAGAGAAATCTATGGCTACACCTTC. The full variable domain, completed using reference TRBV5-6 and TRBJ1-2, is DAGVTQSPTHLIKTRGQQVTLRCSPKSGHDTVSWYQQALGQGPQFIFQYYEEEERQRGNFPDRFSGHQFPNYSSELNVNALLLGDSALYLCASSLDREIYGYTFGSGTRLTVV.